This T cell receptor (beta chain) emerged from a study of T cell responses to AZD1222 COVID-19 vaccine (dated by TCRdb to 2020 to 2022). At the level of the whole study: Because spike-specific TCR depth and breadth did not differ between the two schedules, AZD1222 recipients who got a second dose at roughly 4 weeks were pooled with those who got a second dose at roughly 12 weeks. Trial participants were enrolled by age into 18-55, 56-69 and 70-plus year subgroups, with roughly 150, 30 and 60 TCR-sequenced participants respectively. TCR sequencing was performed for 230 to 250 trial participants, of whom about 200 were given two doses of AZD1222 and 26 were given two doses of MenACWY control vaccine. The investigation overall reported the following: Only five or six AZD1222 recipients were SARS-CoV-2 seropositive at baseline, limiting conclusions about previously exposed vaccinees. The whole spike protein was spanned by vaccine-associated CD4 TCRs, and dominant responses were seen in regions 160-218 and 743-854. Because no day 14 peak-response samples were available, the repertoires could be characterized only after the peak T cell response. The 56-69-year group was small, and its depth increase did not reach significance, likely because of low power. Nearly half of unique spike-specific TCRs reportedly recognized epitopes outside regions mutated in the B.1.351 and B.1.1.7 variants. After two AZD1222 doses, spike-specific TCR breadth and depth were significantly higher than at day 0 and than in MenACWY recipients. Participants were mostly white British, with more females than males. The authors suggested clonal diversity may have been underestimated.

As concerns this clone: This clone's antigen is unknown. No per-base quality is available; no much larger clone lies one base away.

The CDR3 regions of human TCRbeta chains were analyzed by immunosequencing. Per the original workflow: TCRs in the repertoires were compared against a reference library of SARS-CoV-2-specific TCRs that had been generated with the MIRA antigen-specificity platform. Breadth was defined as the fraction of unique TCRs that were SARS-CoV-2-associated. Depth was defined as the fraction of total T cells that were SARS-CoV-2-associated. Using the MIRA data, each spike-specific TCR was assigned both to the spike region to which the TCR was reactive and to a CD4 or CD8 class. Log10-transformed breadth and depth values were compared by one-way ANOVA with Sidak's multiple comparisons tests. In TCRdb, the immuneACCESS table is reduced to in-frame sequences with V and J assigned. These tables do not hold every clone; where another copy was compared, an unresolved V gene accounts for under half, and the others remain unexplained. V and J calls and clone size are copied from that table; D and trimming were computed from the DNA. The sample table holds about 110,000 clones, of which around 94% were seen once. Roughly 2% of the sample is held by the ten biggest clonotypes.

Counted from cysteine to phenylalanine, this CDR3 has 14 amino acids. Only the CDR3 part of the read is kept: 42 bases, read in frame from the first base. V trim: 4 bases; J trim: 5 bases; unmatched bases: 3. For CDR1 and CDR2, the germline V gene (reference sequence) lists LGHDT and YNNKEL. The time point label on this specimen signifies: baseline before first vaccination. Vaccinee samples came from UK trials COV001 and COV002, including a single-blind randomized controlled phase 2/3 trial of AZD1222 (ChAdOx1 nCoV-19) in healthy adults. For TCRbeta chain sequencing, PBMC samples were collected from trial participants at day 0 and at day 28 after the second dose.

The chain links TRBV3-1 (or the pseudogene TRBV3-2) with TRBJ1-3; TRBD1 fits 9 bases in the junction. The sequenced sample was peripheral blood, obtained on day 0 of AZD1222 vaccination. This clonotype originated in an adult in good health. Here the CDR3 is given as CASSPGQGRNTIYF. The DNA reads as follows: TGTGCCAGCAGCCCGGGACAGGGACGAAACACCATATATTTT.